This T cell receptor beta chain was identified in a study of blood T cell repertoires in COVID-19. TCRdb's table, derived via immunoSEQ multiplex PCR, lists solely in-frame clones and lacks some. In the table there are 120,000 to 150,000 clones, 70% to 85% of which are singletons. The CDR3 spans 14 residues. V lost 0 bases and J 6 bases, leaving 12 bases between the germline ends. The germline V gene has CDR1 SGHNT and CDR2 YYREEE (reference sequence). Sequencing input: PBMCs or T cells enriched from blood (not recorded which). This chain connects TRBV5-4 to TRBJ1-2; D gene unclear. The TCR was taken from a woman in her late teens or twenties who had been exposed to COVID-19. CDR3: CASSLVAGRDGYTF. The CDR3, as DNA: TGTGCCAGCAGCTTGGTTGCGGGAAGGGATGGCTACACCTTC.